Sequencing of this T cell receptor (beta chain) was carried out in a study of OX40 agonist ivuxolimab in advanced cancers. Study-wide points: On average, CD8+ T cells showed a greater number of expanded clones than CD4+.

A word on this clone: Its antigen remains unknown.

After removal of 6 bases from V and 4 bases from J, the junction contained 5 bases not matched to a gene. CDR3 length: 15 residues. CDR1 SGHVS and CDR2 FNYEAQ come from the germline V gene. Systemic immunosuppression or autoimmune disease history was grounds to exclude patients. Blood was sampled at baseline, cycle 4 day 1, and cycle 7 day 1. TCRdb's copy holds only in-frame clones and misses some; the assay was immunoSEQ multiplex PCR. The sample yields tens of thousands of clones, roughly 83% seen once. This specimen consisted of CD4+ or CD8+ T cells sorted from blood, obtained in a trial of the OX40 agonist ivuxolimab. The TCR sequence derives from an adult with an advanced solid tumor such as melanoma, head and neck, liver or kidney cancer. This chain joins TRBV7-6 and TRBJ2-5; 13 nucleotides line up with TRBD2. The CDR3 nucleotides are TGTGCCAGCAGTCTACGACTAGCGGGGGGAGAGACCCAGTACTTC. This encodes CASSLRLAGGETQYF.